A single sample gave rise to the 15 T cell receptor beta chains below, sequenced in a study of shared clonotypes between healthy human individuals. Libraries were prepared by immunoSEQ multiplex PCR; TCRdb keeps only in-frame clonotypes and omits some of them. In the table there are some 680,000 clones, around 73% of which are singletons. What was sequenced was memory CD4+ T cells sorted from blood. Specified subset: CD45RA-negative fraction. The receptors were gathered from a woman between 25 and 40 years old in good health.

This chain joins TRBV9 and TRBJ1-2; D remains unclear. V was cut by 5 bases and J by 0 bases, with 14 bases left in between. Germline V CDR1 and CDR2: SGDLS, YYNGEE. The CDR3 sequence is 15 residues long. CDR3 DNA sequence: TGTGCCAGCAGTTTCTCGACAAGTCCTAACTATGGCTACACCTTC. Residues: CASSFSTSPNYGYTF.

This clone has just one count. CDR3 sequence: CASTPSGSPEMETQYF. The CDR3 bases are TGTGCCAGCACGCCCTCGGGATCACCCGAAATGGAGACCCAGTACTTC. The rearrangement uses TRBV2 and TRBJ2-5, with D possibly matching TRBD2 (5 bases). There are 16 residues in the CDR3. Per germline, CDR1 SNHLY and CDR2 FYNNEI. V gave up 7 bases and J gave up 5 bases, with 23 bases separating them.

The chain combines TRBV10-3 with TRBJ1-1; weak D call: TRBD1 (5 bases). The germline V gene encodes CDR1 ENHRY and CDR2 SYGVKD. V was shortened by 3 bases and J by 3 bases, with 8 bases between the two germline ends. The CDR3 totals 13 residues. CDR3 nucleotides: TGTGCCATCAGTGAAGAGGGGTACACTGAAGCTTTCTTT. Encoded protein: CAISEEGYTEAFF.

The chain links TRBV6-5 to TRBJ1-1; the D is unclear. CDR1 MNHEY and CDR2 SVGAGI come from the germline V gene. V shed 0 bases and J shed 7 bases, with 9 bases lying between them. This CDR3 has 13 residues. The CDR3 loop is CASSYSGRGEAFF. The DNA for the CDR3 is TGTGCCAGCAGTTACTCAGGGAGAGGTGAAGCTTTCTTT.

This clone has a single count. The CDR3 reads CAWSGAGVGNEQFF. CDR3 in DNA: TGTGCCTGGAGTGGAGCGGGAGTCGGCAATGAGCAGTTCTTC. The chain carries TRBV30 and TRBJ2-1; 8 nucleotides align to TRBD2. The J segment lost 6 bases and the V segment lost 1 base, leaving 5 bases of the junction unmatched. CDR1 GTSNPN and CDR2 SVGIG come from the germline V gene (reference sequence). The CDR3 spans 14 residues.

This clone was seen only once. The chain joins TRBV7-8 to TRBJ2-4; no reliable D call. This CDR3 spans 17 amino acids. The germline gives CDR1 SGHVS, CDR2 FQNEAQ. Trimming took off 5 bases at V and 0 bases at J, with 17 bases between the two ends. CDR3 DNA sequence: TGTGCCAGCAGCCCCCACCAGGCAAACTTAGCCAAAAACATTCAGTACTTC. Translation: CASSPHQANLAKNIQYF.

The gene calls are TRBV19 and TRBJ2-1; 12 bases agree with TRBD2. The CDR3 runs 17 residues. CDR1 LNHDA and CDR2 SQIVND come from the germline V gene (reference sequence). The J segment lost 7 bases and the V segment lost 6 bases, leaving 13 bases of the junction unmatched. CDR3 sequence (DNA): TGTGCCAGTAGGGAGACTAGCGGGAGTCCCACCTGGAATGAGCAGTTCTTC. This encodes CASRETSGSPTWNEQFF.

The genes are TRBV6-6 and TRBJ2-1; 9 positions match TRBD2. After removal of 8 bases from V and 7 bases from J, the junction contained 6 bases not matched to a gene. Looked up from germline, CDR1 is MNHNY and CDR2 is SVGAGI (reference sequence). CDR3 length equals 13 residues. Here the CDR3 reads CASALAGPNEQFF. CDR3 DNA: TGTGCCAGCGCACTAGCGGGCCCTAATGAGCAGTTCTTC.

This chain connects TRBV4-1 to TRBJ2-3, with 7 bases aligning to TRBD2. Losses at the gene ends were 4 bases for V and 0 bases for J; bases not matched to a gene: 7. Per the germline V gene, CDR1 is MGHRA and CDR2 is YSYEKL. The length of the CDR3 is 16 residues. The CDR3 bases are TGCGCCAGCAGCCTACTCAGCGGGGATAGCACAGATACGCAGTATTTT. Amino acids: CASSLLSGDSTDTQYF.

The CDR3: CASSTPIRSSGANVLTF. For the CDR3, the DNA is TGTGCCAGCAGCACCCCTATTCGGAGCTCTGGGGCCAACGTCCTGACTTTC. The V and J genes are TRBV5-6 and TRBJ2-6; no definite D call. The CDR3 length is 17 residues. Between the trimmed V and J ends, which lost 4 bases and 0 bases, there was a span of 14 bases. Looked up from germline, CDR1 is SGHDT and CDR2 is YYEEEE.

The V gene is TRBV19, the J gene TRBJ1-2; D is possibly TRBD1 (5 bases). The CDR3 is made up of 16 amino acids. The germline V gene encodes CDR1 LNHDA and CDR2 SQIVND (reference sequence). V lost 5 bases and J 2 bases, leaving 18 bases between the germline ends. Here the CDR3 reads CASSAETGSGNYGYTF. DNA of the CDR3: TGTGCCAGTAGTGCCGAAACAGGCTCGGGGAACTATGGCTACACCTTC.

V usage is TRBV30 and J usage is TRBJ1-3; D is unresolved. V dropped 3 bases and J dropped 9 bases, with 18 bases sitting between them. From germline, CDR1 is GTSNPN and CDR2 SVGIG (reference sequence). CDR3 length: 14 residues. CDR3 nucleotide sequence: TGTGCCTGGAGCGCGAAGGACCTTCTGCCCACCATATATTTT. Its translation is CAWSAKDLLPTIYF.

Here the CDR3 reads CASRENGAIPEAFF. Here the CDR3 DNA reads TGTGCCAGCAGAGAGAACGGGGCCATACCTGAAGCTTTCTTT. V and J are TRBV28 and TRBJ1-1; tentative D call: TRBD1 (5 bases). The CDR3 is 14 amino acids. V lost 6 bases and J lost 6, with 17 bases in between. Germline CDR1 MDHEN, CDR2 SYDVKM.

The V call is TRBV5-4, the J call TRBJ1-1; D gene unclear. The V and J ends lost 3 bases and 5 bases respectively, with 17 bases between them. The CDR3 spans 15 residues. The germline gives CDR1 SGHNT, CDR2 YYREEE (reference sequence). As DNA, the CDR3 is TGTGCCAGCAGCTCTTACCGACCCTCCAGGACTGAAGCTTTCTTT. Its translation is CASSSYRPSRTEAFF.

V and J are TRBV5-1 and TRBJ2-1; D is undetermined. There are 15 residues in the CDR3. CDR1 is SGHRS, CDR2 YFSETQ, per germline. V lost 1 base, J lost 8 bases, and 16 bases lay in between. The CDR3 region has the DNA TGCGCCAGCAGCTTGAGGGCCTTCTTCCGAGATGAGCAGTTCTTC. Encoded protein: CASSLRAFFRDEQFF.